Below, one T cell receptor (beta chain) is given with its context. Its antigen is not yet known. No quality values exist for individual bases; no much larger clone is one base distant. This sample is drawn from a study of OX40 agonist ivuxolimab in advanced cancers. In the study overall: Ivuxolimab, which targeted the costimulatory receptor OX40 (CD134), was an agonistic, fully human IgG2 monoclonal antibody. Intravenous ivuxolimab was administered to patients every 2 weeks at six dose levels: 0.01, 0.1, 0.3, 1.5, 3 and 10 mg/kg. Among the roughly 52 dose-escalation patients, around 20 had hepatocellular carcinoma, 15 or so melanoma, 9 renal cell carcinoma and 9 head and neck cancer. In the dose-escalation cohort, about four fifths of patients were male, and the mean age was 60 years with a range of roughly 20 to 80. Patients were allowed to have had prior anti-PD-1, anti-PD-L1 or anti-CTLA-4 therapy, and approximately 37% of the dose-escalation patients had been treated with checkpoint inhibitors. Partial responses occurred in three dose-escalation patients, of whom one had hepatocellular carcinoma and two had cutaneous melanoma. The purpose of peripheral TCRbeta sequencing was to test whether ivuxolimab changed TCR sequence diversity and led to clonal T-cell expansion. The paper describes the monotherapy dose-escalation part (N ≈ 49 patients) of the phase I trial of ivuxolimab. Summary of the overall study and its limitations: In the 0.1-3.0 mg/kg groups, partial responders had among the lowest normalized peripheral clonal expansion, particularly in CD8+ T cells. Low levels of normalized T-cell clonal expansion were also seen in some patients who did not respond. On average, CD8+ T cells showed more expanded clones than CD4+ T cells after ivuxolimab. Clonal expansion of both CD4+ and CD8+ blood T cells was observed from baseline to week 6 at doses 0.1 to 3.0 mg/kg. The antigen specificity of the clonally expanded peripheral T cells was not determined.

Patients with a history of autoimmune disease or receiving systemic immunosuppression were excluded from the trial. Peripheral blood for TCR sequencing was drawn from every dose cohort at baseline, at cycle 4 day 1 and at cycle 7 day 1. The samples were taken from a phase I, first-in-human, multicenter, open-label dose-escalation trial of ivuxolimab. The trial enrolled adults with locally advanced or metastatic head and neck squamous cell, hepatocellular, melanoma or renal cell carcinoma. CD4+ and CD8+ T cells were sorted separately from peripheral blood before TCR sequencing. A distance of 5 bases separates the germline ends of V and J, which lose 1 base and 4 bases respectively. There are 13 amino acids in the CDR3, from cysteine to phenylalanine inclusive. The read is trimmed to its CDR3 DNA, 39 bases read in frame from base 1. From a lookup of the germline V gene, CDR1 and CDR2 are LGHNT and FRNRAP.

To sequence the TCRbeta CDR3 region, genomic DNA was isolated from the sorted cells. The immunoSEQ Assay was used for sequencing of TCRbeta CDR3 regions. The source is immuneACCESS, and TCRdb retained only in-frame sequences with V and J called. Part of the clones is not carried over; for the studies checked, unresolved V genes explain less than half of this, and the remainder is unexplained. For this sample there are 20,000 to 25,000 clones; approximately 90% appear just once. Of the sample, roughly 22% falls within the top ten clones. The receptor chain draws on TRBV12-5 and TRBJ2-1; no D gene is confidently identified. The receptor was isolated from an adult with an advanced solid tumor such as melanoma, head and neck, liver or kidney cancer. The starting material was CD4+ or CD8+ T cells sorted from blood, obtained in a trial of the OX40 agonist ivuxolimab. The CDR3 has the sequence CASGLGGYNEQFF. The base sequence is TGTGCTAGTGGTTTGGGCGGATACAATGAGCAGTTCTTC.